These 32 T cell receptor beta chains were all obtained from the same sample, sequenced in a study of cytomegalovirus exposure and HLA in healthy donors. Use of 60 Vbeta and 13 Jbeta primers characterized the PCR. Measured with immunoSEQ multiplex PCR; TCRdb has only the in-frame clones, and not every one. The table records approximately 95,000 clones, more than 60% of them present only once. Sequenced: PBMCs. All receptors come from a man younger than 35 in good health and CMV-seropositive.

The CDR3 region is CASSPGTGAEAFF. Written as DNA, the CDR3 is TGTGCCAGCAGCCCCGGTACAGGGGCAGAAGCTTTCTTT. The gene calls are TRBV6-5 and TRBJ1-1; 7 bases align to TRBD1. There are 13 residues in the CDR3. In germline, CDR1 is MNHEY, CDR2 SVGAGI. The J segment lost 8 bases and the V segment lost 6 bases, leaving 9 bases of the junction unmatched.

The CDR3 DNA sequence: TGTGCCAGCAGCGTAGATCCTCTTACCGGGGAGCTGTTTTTT. Residues: CASSVDPLTGELFF. The rearrangement links TRBV9 to TRBJ2-2; no clear D gene. Trimming shortened V by 0 bases and J by 5 bases, and 8 bases separated the two germline ends. The germline V gene encodes CDR1 SGDLS and CDR2 YYNGEE. The CDR3 covers 14 residues.

The V and J genes are TRBV7-8 and TRBJ2-1; D might be TRBD2 (7 bases). From germline, CDR1 is SGHVS and CDR2 FQNEAQ. V was pared by 8 bases and J by 6 bases, with 20 bases between. CDR3 length: 15 residues. DNA of the CDR3: TGTGCCAGCTTTTCTCCGGGGGGCCACGGCAATGAGCAGTTCTTC. Protein product: CASFSPGGHGNEQFF.

The CDR3 sequence: CAIRGTDNQPQHF. CDR3 bases: TGTGCCATCAGGGGGACTGACAATCAGCCCCAGCATTTT. V is TRBV10-3 and J is TRBJ1-5; maybe TRBD1 (5 bases). Germline assignment: CDR1 ENHRY and CDR2 SYGVKD. V gave up 6 bases and J gave up 3 bases, with 9 bases separating them. CDR3 length equals 13 residues.

The rearrangement joins TRBV27 to TRBJ2-3, with 13 bases that match TRBD2. CDR1 is MNHEY and CDR2 is SMNVEV in the germline V gene (reference sequence). J gave up 0 bases and V 2 bases, and 8 bases lay outside the gene matches. The CDR3 sequence is 19 residues long. Here the CDR3 reads CASSLTRTSGGHSTDTQYF. The DNA of the CDR3 is TGTGCCAGCAGTTTAACCCGGACTAGCGGGGGCCATAGCACAGATACGCAGTATTTT.

V is TRBV19 and J is TRBJ2-4; the D gene is possibly TRBD2 (6 bases). The CDR3 totals 16 residues. V lost 6 bases to trimming and J lost 7 bases, with 22 bases between them. Germline loops: CDR1 LNHDA, CDR2 SQIVND (reference sequence). CDR3 nucleotide sequence: TGTGCCAGTAGCGGGGGTAGAGGCAGGGTGGAGAACATTCAGTACTTC. Translated: CASSGGRGRVENIQYF. Full variable domain (remainder filled in from reference TRBV19 and TRBJ2-4): DGGITQSPKYLFRKEGQNVTLSCEQNLNHDAMYWYRQDPGQGLRLIYYSQIVNDFQKGDIAEGYSVSREKKESFPLTVTSAQKNPTAFYLCASSGGRGRVENIQYFGAGTRLSVL.

The chain employs TRBV6-5 and TRBJ1-5, with a weak D call TRBD1 (6 bases). Deletions cut 6 bases from V and 2 bases from J, with 11 bases between. The CDR3 consists of 14 residues. Per germline, CDR1 MNHEY and CDR2 SVGAGI. The CDR3 DNA sequence: TGTGCCAGCAGGGGGGGGCCGGGCAATCAGCCCCAGCATTTT. Translating it yields CASRGGPGNQPQHF.

The chain uses TRBV6-1 and TRBJ2-7; D not resolved. CDR1 MNHNS and CDR2 SASEGT come from the germline V gene. The CDR3 totals 14 residues. With 4 bases removed from V and 4 bases from J, the gap between germline ends came to 14 bases. CDR3 loop: CASSVLRVGYEQYF. The CDR3 bases are TGTGCCAGCAGTGTTCTACGTGTCGGGTACGAGCAGTACTTC.

The CDR3 spells CASRSNFGQGSYEQYF. The CDR3 DNA follows: TGTGCCAGCAGGTCTAATTTTGGACAGGGCTCCTACGAGCAGTACTTC. This rearrangement joins TRBV2 to TRBJ2-7; 8 bases line up with TRBD1. CDR3 length: 16 residues. The germline gives CDR1 SNHLY, CDR2 FYNNEI. Germline trimming cut 6 bases from V and 0 bases from J; bases unmatched to any gene: 10.

The chain joins TRBV28 to TRBJ1-2; a possible D gene is TRBD1 (5 bases). The CDR3 loop spans 13 amino acids. Trimming shortened V by 3 bases and J by 2 bases, and 7 bases separated the two germline ends. CDR1 MDHEN and CDR2 SYDVKM come from the germline V gene. The CDR3 DNA is TGTGCCAGCAGTTTTTCAGGGAACTATGGCTACACCTTC. This translates into CASSFSGNYGYTF.

V gene TRBV4-1 combines with J gene TRBJ1-2; weak D call: TRBD1 (6 bases). CDR3 length: 13 amino acids. CDR1 is MGHRA and CDR2 is YSYEKL in the germline V gene. Trimming took off 1 base at V and 4 bases at J, with 7 bases between the two ends. Here the CDR3 DNA reads TGCGCCAGCAGCCAAGGGACAGTCTATGGCTACACCTTC. Its translation: CASSQGTVYGYTF.

V gene TRBV19 combines with J gene TRBJ2-1; the D gene is possibly TRBD2 (5 bases). This CDR3 region has 15 residues. V lost 5 bases, J lost 7 bases, and 18 bases lay in between. Germline lookup yields CDR1 LNHDA and CDR2 SQIVND (reference sequence). CDR3 protein: CASSSFFETNNEQFF. The DNA for the CDR3 is TGTGCCAGTAGTTCATTTTTCGAGACTAATAATGAGCAGTTCTTC. Using reference TRBV19 and TRBJ2-1 for the parts outside the CDR3, the full variable domain is DGGITQSPKYLFRKEGQNVTLSCEQNLNHDAMYWYRQDPGQGLRLIYYSQIVNDFQKGDIAEGYSVSREKKESFPLTVTSAQKNPTAFYLCASSSFFETNNEQFFGPGTRLTVL.

The genes are TRBV19 and TRBJ2-3; D may be TRBD1 (5 bases). The CDR3 extends over 13 amino acids. V shed 5 bases and J shed 5 bases, with 11 bases lying between them. CDR1 LNHDA and CDR2 SQIVND come from the germline V gene (reference sequence). CDR3 in amino acids: CASSPRQRDTQYF. The CDR3 DNA reads as TGTGCCAGTAGTCCGAGACAGAGAGATACGCAGTATTTT.

This clone was seen only a few times. This chain connects TRBV7-8 to TRBJ2-7, with D maybe TRBD2 (5 bases). CDR1 and CDR2 (germline): SGHVS, FQNEAQ. V was trimmed by 1 base and J by 6 bases, leaving 13 bases between them. This CDR3 spans 14 amino acids. The CDR3 is CASSLGRRVPEQYF. DNA of the CDR3: TGTGCCAGCAGCTTAGGGAGGCGAGTTCCCGAGCAGTACTTC.

For the CDR3, the DNA is TGCGCCAGCAGCTTGGCCGCGACAGCTGAAGCTTTCTTT. Translation: CASSLAATAEAFF. The rearrangement links TRBV5-1 to TRBJ1-1; a possible D gene is TRBD1 (5 bases). V was trimmed by 0 bases and J by 6 bases, leaving 9 bases between them. Germline CDR1 reads SGHRS; CDR2 reads YFSETQ. The CDR3 is 13 residues long.

CDR3 bases: TGTGCCAGCAGTGGTGACAGGGATTCACCCCTCCACTTT. It is translated as CASSGDRDSPLHF. This sequence joins TRBV2 and TRBJ1-6; 7 positions agree with TRBD1. The CDR3 spans 13 residues. The trim removed 4 bases at V and 8 bases at J, leaving 2 bases unmatched. Germline V lookup: CDR1 SNHLY, CDR2 FYNNEI.

The V and J genes are TRBV14 and TRBJ2-1, with TRBD2 matching 10 bases. This CDR3 has 18 amino acids. The junction had 6 bases not matched to a gene; V was cut back by 1 base and J by 0 bases. The germline V gene has CDR1 SGHDN and CDR2 FVKESK. The CDR3 DNA is TGTGCCAGCAGCCAAGGGGTAGCGGGGGGCAGCTCCTACAATGAGCAGTTCTTC. Encoded protein: CASSQGVAGGSSYNEQFF.

This clone has more than one count but fewer than ten. This rearrangement joins TRBV4-2 to TRBJ1-5, with D tentatively TRBD1 (6 bases). Between the trimmed V and J ends, which lost 0 bases and 6 bases, there was a span of 9 bases. The CDR3 length is 14 residues. The germline V gene encodes CDR1 LGHNA and CDR2 YNFKEQ. CDR3 loop: CASSQEQGIQPQHF. The DNA of the CDR3 is TGTGCCAGCAGCCAAGAGCAGGGGATTCAGCCCCAGCATTTT.

J is TRBJ2-1 and V is TRBV10-1, with TRBD2 as a possible D gene (6 bases). V gave up 6 bases and J gave up 10 bases, with 16 bases separating them. From germline, CDR1 is WNHNN and CDR2 SYGVQD (reference sequence). This CDR3 is 13 amino acids long. CDR3 sequence: CASRASGDGEQFF. The CDR3, as DNA: TGCGCCAGCAGGGCCTCGGGGGACGGCGAGCAGTTCTTC.

J is TRBJ2-5 and V is TRBV5-6; maybe TRBD2 (7 bases). V lost 3 bases and J lost 7, with 22 bases in between. Germline assignment: CDR1 SGHDT and CDR2 YYEEEE. This CDR3 region has 16 residues. CDR3 loop: CASSWGGRGSVGTQYF. The CDR3 DNA sequence: TGTGCCAGCAGCTGGGGGGGGCGGGGGAGTGTTGGGACCCAGTACTTC.

The rearrangement links TRBV28 to TRBJ1-1; 8 nucleotides agree with TRBD1. CDR1 MDHEN and CDR2 SYDVKM come from the germline V gene. This CDR3 has 16 amino acids. Germline trimming cut 3 bases from V and 5 bases from J; bases unmatched to any gene: 11. CDR3 region: CASSFSTGVVGTEAFF. In nucleotides, the CDR3 is TGTGCCAGCAGTTTCTCGACAGGGGTAGTTGGGACTGAAGCTTTCTTT.

The V call is TRBV2, the J call TRBJ2-7; D not certain. This CDR3 has 14 residues. CDR1 and CDR2 from the germline V gene are SNHLY and FYNNEI. Trimming removed 3 bases at V and 2 bases at J, with 11 bases between. CDR3 loop: CASSDSTVTYEQYF. CDR3 nucleotide sequence: TGTGCCAGCAGTGATTCCACAGTTACCTACGAGCAGTACTTC.

The chain carries TRBV30 and TRBJ1-5; D may be TRBD1 (5 bases). V was shortened by 5 bases and J by 0 bases, with 11 bases between the two germline ends. The length of the CDR3 is 14 residues. The germline gives CDR1 GTSNPN, CDR2 SVGIG (reference sequence). The CDR3 here is CAWATGDSNQPQHF. CDR3 sequence (DNA): TGTGCCTGGGCTACGGGGGATAGCAATCAGCCCCAGCATTTT.

The chain joins TRBV7-9 to TRBJ2-5; D might be TRBD2 (6 bases). The germline V gene encodes CDR1 SEHNR and CDR2 FQNEAQ (reference sequence). The length of the CDR3 is 15 residues. Trimming pared 3 bases from V and 1 base from J, leaving 12 bases between. The CDR3 coding sequence is TGTGCCAGCAGCTTCGGGACTTCGTCCCAAGAGACCCAGTACTTC. Its translation: CASSFGTSSQETQYF. Together with reference TRBV7-9 and TRBJ2-5, the CDR3 gives the full variable domain: DTGVSQNPRHKITKRGQNVTFRCDPISEHNRLYWYRQTLGQGPEFLTYFQNEAQLEKSRLLSDRFSAERPKGSFSTLEIQRTEQGDSAMYLCASSFGTSSQETQYFGPGTRLLVL.

This clone showed up just once. The V call is TRBV7-9, the J call TRBJ2-1; TRBD1 might be the D (6 bases). This CDR3 is built from 16 residues. V gave up 5 bases and J gave up 2 bases, with 16 bases separating them. Germline CDR1 reads SEHNR; CDR2 reads FQNEAQ (reference sequence). The CDR3 nucleotides read TGTGCCAGCAGCCCGCCCGGGACAAGCACCTACAATGAGCAGTTCTTC. Amino acids: CASSPPGTSTYNEQFF. Full variable domain (rest looked up from reference TRBV7-9 and TRBJ2-1): DTGVSQNPRHKITKRGQNVTFRCDPISEHNRLYWYRQTLGQGPEFLTYFQNEAQLEKSRLLSDRFSAERPKGSFSTLEIQRTEQGDSAMYLCASSPPGTSTYNEQFFGPGTRLTVL.

V and J are TRBV4-2 and TRBJ2-2; the match to TRBD2 covers 9 bases. This CDR3 has 20 amino acids. CDR1 and CDR2 from the germline V gene are LGHNA and YNFKEQ. The ends lost 1 base at V and 1 base at J; junction bases unmatched: 13. CDR3 residues: CASSQAGWNSGGLNTGELFF. Here the CDR3 DNA reads TGTGCCAGCAGCCAAGCCGGGTGGAATAGCGGGGGCCTGAACACCGGGGAGCTGTTTTTT.

The chain couples TRBV11-2 to TRBJ1-4; no definite D call. Germline CDR1 SGHAT, CDR2 FQNNGV. The CDR3 is 15 residues long. V lost 3 bases and J lost 2, with 10 bases in between. In DNA form, the CDR3 reads TGTGCCAGCAGCTTCTCGGGAGACACTAATGAAAAACTGTTTTTT. The encoded protein is CASSFSGDTNEKLFF.

This rearrangement joins TRBV9 to TRBJ1-2; D might be TRBD1 (5 bases). This CDR3 is 12 amino acids long. Trimming removed 7 bases at V and 4 bases at J, with 11 bases between. In germline, CDR1 is SGDLS, CDR2 YYNGEE. CDR3 nucleotide sequence: TGTGCCAGCGGGGGGAGAGGCTATGGCTACACCTTC. Translated: CASGGRGYGYTF.

This chain connects TRBV6-6 to TRBJ2-2; D is possibly TRBD1 (6 bases). Germline-derived CDR1 and CDR2 are MNHNY and SVGAGI (reference sequence). The CDR3 consists of 13 residues. Trimming left V 6 bases short and J 4 bases short, with 9 bases between. The CDR3 reads CASRPQGTGELFF. The CDR3 coding sequence is TGTGCCAGCAGGCCACAGGGCACCGGGGAGCTGTTTTTT.

The chain links TRBV5-6 to TRBJ2-5; 10 bases align to TRBD1. Germline CDR1 reads SGHDT; CDR2 reads YYEEEE. Trimming removed 4 bases from V and 5 bases from J; junction bases left unmatched: 5. This CDR3 spans 14 amino acids. CDR3 region: CASSPDRGTETQYF. CDR3 nucleotides: TGTGCCAGCAGCCCGGACAGGGGGACGGAGACCCAGTACTTC. The whole variable domain, remainder taken from reference TRBV5-6 and TRBJ2-5, is DAGVTQSPTHLIKTRGQQVTLRCSPKSGHDTVSWYQQALGQGPQFIFQYYEEEERQRGNFPDRFSGHQFPNYSSELNVNALLLGDSALYLCASSPDRGTETQYFGPGTRLLVL.

This clone was detected a few times. The same CDR3 also results from other DNA sequences found in this sample. The chain joins TRBV19 to TRBJ2-3, with D unresolved. Germline V lookup: CDR1 LNHDA, CDR2 SQIVND (reference sequence). The ends were cut back, 3 bases at V and 4 bases at J, with 5 bases in the middle. The CDR3 covers 12 residues. This CDR3 is CASSIRADTQYF. DNA of the CDR3: TGTGCCAGTAGTATCCGGGCAGATACGCAGTATTTT.

V gene TRBV7-9 combines with J gene TRBJ2-1, with TRBD2 matching over 12 bases. Looked up from germline, CDR1 is SEHNR and CDR2 is FQNEAQ (reference sequence). The ends lost 4 bases at V and 8 bases at J; junction bases unmatched: 6. This CDR3 is built from 15 residues. In DNA, the CDR3 is TGTGCCAGCAGCTATGGGACTAGCGGGTGGGATGAGCAGTTCTTC. Translation gives CASSYGTSGWDEQFF.